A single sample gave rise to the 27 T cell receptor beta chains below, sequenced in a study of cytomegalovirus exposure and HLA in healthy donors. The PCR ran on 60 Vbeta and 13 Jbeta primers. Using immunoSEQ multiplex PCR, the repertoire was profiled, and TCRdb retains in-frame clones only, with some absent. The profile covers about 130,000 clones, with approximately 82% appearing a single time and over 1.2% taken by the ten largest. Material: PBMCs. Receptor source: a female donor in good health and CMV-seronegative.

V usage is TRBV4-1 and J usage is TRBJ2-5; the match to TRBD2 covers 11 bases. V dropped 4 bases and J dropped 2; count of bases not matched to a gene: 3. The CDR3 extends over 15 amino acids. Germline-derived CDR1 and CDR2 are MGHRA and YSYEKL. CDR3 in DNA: TGCGCCAGCAGCCGGCGACTAGCGGGACAAGAGACCCAGTACTTC. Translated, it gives CASSRRLAGQETQYF.

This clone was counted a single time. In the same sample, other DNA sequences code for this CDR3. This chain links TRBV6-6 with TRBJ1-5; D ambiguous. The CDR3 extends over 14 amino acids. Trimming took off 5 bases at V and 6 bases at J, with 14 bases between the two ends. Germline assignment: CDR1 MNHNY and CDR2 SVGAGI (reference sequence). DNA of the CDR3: TGTGCCAGCAGTAACAACTTGAGCGGTCAGCCCCAGCATTTT. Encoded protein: CASSNNLSGQPQHF.

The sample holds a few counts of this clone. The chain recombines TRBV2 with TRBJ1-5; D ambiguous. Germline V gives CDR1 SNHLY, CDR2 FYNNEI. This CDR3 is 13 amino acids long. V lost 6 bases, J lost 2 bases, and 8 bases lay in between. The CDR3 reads CASSRRGNQPQHF. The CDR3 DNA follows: TGTGCCAGCAGCCGACGGGGCAATCAGCCCCAGCATTTT.

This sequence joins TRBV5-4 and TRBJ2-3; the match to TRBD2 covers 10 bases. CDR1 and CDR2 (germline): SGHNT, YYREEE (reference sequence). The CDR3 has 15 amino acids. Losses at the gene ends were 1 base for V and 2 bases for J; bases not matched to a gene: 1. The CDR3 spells CASSLTSGITDTQYF. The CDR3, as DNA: TGTGCCAGCAGCTTGACTAGCGGGATCACAGATACGCAGTATTTT.

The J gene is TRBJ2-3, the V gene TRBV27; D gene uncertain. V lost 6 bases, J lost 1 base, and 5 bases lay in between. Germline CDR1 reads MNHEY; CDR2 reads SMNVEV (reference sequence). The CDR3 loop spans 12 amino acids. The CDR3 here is CASRTRTDTQYF. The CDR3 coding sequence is TGTGCCAGCAGGACTCGCACAGATACGCAGTATTTT.

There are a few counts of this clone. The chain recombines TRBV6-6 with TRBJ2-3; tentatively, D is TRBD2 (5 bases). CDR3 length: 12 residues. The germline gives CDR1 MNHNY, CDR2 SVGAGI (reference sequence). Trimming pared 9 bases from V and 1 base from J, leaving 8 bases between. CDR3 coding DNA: TGTGCCAGTGACGGGGGCACAGATACGCAGTATTTT. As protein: CASDGGTDTQYF.

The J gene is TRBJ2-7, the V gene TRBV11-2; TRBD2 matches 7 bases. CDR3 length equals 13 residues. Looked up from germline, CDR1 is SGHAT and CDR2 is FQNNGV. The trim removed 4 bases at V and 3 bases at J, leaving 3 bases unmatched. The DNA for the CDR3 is TGTGCCAGCAGCTGGGGGGGTCTCTACGAGCAGTACTTC. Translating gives CASSWGGLYEQYF.

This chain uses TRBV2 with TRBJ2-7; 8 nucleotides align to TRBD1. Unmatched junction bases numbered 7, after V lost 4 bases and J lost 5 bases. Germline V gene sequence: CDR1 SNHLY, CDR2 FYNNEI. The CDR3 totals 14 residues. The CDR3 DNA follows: TGTGCCAGCAGTGGTAGACAGGGGTTGGACGAGCAGTACTTC. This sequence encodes CASSGRQGLDEQYF.

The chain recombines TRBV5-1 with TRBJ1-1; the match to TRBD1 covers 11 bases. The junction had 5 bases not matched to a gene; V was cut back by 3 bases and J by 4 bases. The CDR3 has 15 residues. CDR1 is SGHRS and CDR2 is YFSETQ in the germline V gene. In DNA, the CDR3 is TGCGCCAGCAGCTACTCCGGGACAGGGGGCACTGAAGCTTTCTTT. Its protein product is CASSYSGTGGTEAFF.

The chain's CDR3 is CASSIVAGASYEQYF. As DNA, the CDR3 is TGTGCCAGCAGCATAGTAGCGGGAGCCTCCTACGAGCAGTACTTC. V usage is TRBV5-4 and J usage is TRBJ2-7, with TRBD2 matching 9 bases. CDR1 is SGHNT and CDR2 is YYREEE in the germline V gene (reference sequence). The CDR3 has 15 amino acids. Germline trimming cut 4 bases from V and 0 bases from J; bases unmatched to any gene: 5.

The CDR3, as DNA: TGTGCCATCAGTGAGTCCTGGACGGGTGCGGGAGGAATAAACAATGAGCAGTTCTTC. The encoded protein is CAISESWTGAGGINNEQFF. The chain employs TRBV10-3 and TRBJ2-1; 8 nucleotides align to TRBD2. V dropped 0 bases and J dropped 5; count of bases not matched to a gene: 15. The germline V gene has CDR1 ENHRY and CDR2 SYGVKD. The length of the CDR3 is 19 residues.

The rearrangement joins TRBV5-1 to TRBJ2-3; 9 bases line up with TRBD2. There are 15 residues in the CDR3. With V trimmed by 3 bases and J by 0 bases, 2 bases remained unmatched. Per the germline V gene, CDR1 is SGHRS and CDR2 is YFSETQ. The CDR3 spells CASSSSGASTDTQYF. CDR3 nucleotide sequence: TGCGCCAGCAGCTCTAGCGGGGCTAGCACAGATACGCAGTATTTT.

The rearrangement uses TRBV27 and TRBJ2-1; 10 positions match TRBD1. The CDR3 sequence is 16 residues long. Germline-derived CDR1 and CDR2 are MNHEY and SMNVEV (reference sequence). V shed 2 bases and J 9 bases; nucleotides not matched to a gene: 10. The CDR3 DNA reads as TGTGCCAGCAGTTTAGTAGTTGGGACAGGGGCTGTTGAGCAGTTCTTC. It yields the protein CASSLVVGTGAVEQFF.

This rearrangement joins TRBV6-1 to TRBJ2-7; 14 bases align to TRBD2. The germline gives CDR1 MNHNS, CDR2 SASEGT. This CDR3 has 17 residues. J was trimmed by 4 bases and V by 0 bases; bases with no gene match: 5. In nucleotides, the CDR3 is TGTGCCAGCAGTGAAGCGCTAGGGACTAGCGGGAGATACGAGCAGTACTTC. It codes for CASSEALGTSGRYEQYF.

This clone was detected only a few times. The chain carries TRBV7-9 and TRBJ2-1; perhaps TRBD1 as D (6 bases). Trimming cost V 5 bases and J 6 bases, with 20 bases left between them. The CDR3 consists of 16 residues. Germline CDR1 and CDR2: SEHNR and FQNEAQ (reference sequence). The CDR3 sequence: CASSRTVGSMSNEQFF. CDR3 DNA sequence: TGTGCCAGCAGCCGGACAGTGGGGAGTATGTCCAATGAGCAGTTCTTC.

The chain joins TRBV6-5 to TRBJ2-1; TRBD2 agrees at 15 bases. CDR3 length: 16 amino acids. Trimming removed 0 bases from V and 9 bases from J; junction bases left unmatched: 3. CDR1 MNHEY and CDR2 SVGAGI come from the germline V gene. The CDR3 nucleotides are TGTGCCAGCAGTTACTCGGGACTAGCGGGAGGAGGTGAGCAGTTCTTC. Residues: CASSYSGLAGGGEQFF.

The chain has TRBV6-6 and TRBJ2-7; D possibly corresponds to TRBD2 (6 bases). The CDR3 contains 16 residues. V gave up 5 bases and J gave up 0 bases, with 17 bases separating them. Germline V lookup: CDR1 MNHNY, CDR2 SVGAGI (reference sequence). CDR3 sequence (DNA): TGTGCCAGCAGTGCCGGTATAGCGGAGAGCTCCTACGAGCAGTACTTC. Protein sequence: CASSAGIAESSYEQYF.

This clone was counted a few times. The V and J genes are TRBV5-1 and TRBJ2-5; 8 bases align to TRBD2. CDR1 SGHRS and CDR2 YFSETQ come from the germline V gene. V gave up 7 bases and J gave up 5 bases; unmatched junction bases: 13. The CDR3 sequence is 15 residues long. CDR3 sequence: CASLPLSGSYETQYF. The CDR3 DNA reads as TGCGCCAGCCTCCCTCTCAGCGGGAGTTATGAGACCCAGTACTTC.

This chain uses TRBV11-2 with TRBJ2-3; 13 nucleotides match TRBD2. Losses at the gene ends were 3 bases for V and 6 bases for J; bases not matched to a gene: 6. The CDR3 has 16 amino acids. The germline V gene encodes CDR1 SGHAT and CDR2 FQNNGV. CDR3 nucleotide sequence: TGTGCCAGCAGCTTCACTAGCGGGAGGGCCGGGGATACGCAGTATTTT. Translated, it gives CASSFTSGRAGDTQYF.

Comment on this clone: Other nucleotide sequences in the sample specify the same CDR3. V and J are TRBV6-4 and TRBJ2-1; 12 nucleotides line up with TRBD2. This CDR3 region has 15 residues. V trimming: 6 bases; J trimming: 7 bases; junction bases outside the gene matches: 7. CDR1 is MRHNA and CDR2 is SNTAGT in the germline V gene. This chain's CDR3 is CASSETSGSGNEQFF. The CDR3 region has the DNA TGTGCCAGCAGCGAGACTAGCGGGAGTGGGAATGAGCAGTTCTTC.

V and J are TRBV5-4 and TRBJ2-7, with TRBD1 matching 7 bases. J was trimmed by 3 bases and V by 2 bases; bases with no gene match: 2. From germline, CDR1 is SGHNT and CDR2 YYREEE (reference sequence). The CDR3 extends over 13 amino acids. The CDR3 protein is CASSLYRGYEQYF. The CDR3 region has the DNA TGTGCCAGCAGCTTATACAGGGGCTACGAGCAGTACTTC. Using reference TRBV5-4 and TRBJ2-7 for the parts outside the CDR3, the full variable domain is ETGVTQSPTHLIKTRGQQVTLRCSSQSGHNTVSWYQQALGQGPQFIFQYYREEENGRGNFPPRFSGLQFPNYSSELNVNALELDDSALYLCASSLYRGYEQYFGPGTRLTVT.

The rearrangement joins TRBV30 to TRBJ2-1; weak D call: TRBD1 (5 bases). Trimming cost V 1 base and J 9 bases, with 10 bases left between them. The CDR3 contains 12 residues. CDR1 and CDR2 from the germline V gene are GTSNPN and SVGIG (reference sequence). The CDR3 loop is CAWSDSRGEQFF. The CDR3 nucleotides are TGTGCCTGGAGTGACTCAAGGGGTGAGCAGTTCTTC.

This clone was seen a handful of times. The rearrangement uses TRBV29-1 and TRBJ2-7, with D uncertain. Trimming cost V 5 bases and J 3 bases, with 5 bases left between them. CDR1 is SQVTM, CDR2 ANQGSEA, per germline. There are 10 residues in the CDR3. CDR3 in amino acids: CSVLFYEQYF. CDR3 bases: TGCAGCGTTTTATTCTACGAGCAGTACTTC.

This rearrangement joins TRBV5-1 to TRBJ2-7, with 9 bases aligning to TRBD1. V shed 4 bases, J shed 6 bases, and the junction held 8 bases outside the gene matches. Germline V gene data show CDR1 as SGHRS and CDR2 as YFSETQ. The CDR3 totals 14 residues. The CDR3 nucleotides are TGCGCCAGCAGCCTTCCGGGACAGGGCTCCGAGCAGTACTTC. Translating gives CASSLPGQGSEQYF.

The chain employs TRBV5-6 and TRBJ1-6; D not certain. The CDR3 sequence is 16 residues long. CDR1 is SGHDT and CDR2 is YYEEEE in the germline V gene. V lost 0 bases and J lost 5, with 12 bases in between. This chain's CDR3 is CASSLVSGRHNSPLHF. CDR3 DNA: TGTGCCAGCAGCTTGGTCTCGGGGAGGCATAATTCACCCCTCCACTTT.

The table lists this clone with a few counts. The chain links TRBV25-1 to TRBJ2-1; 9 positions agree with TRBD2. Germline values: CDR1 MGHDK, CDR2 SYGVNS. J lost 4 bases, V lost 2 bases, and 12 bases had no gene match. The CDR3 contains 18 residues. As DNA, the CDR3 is TGTGCCAGCAGTGAAAATTTGTCTCTAGCGGGGAATTACAATGAGCAGTTCTTC. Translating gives CASSENLSLAGNYNEQFF.

CDR3 sequence (DNA): TGCGCCAGCAGCTTCGGACAGGGGGGCGGGGAAGAGACCCAGTACTTC. Translating it yields CASSFGQGGGEETQYF. The rearrangement uses TRBV5-1 and TRBJ2-5, with 10 bases matching TRBD1. V lost 2 bases to trimming and J lost 3 bases; unmatched junction nucleotides: 7. The CDR3 consists of 16 residues. The germline V gene encodes CDR1 SGHRS and CDR2 YFSETQ.